This TCR beta chain was retrieved from a study of blood T cell repertoires in COVID-19. On the study more broadly: The origin of the acute and convalescent COVID-19 samples was the United States, Italy and Spain. Sources were T cells, B-cell-depleted T cells, or PBMCs; the material itself was cDNA or gDNA.

In the study's own analysis: For nucleated cells, counts were estimated from reference gene primer amplification. TCRdb's copy holds only in-frame clones and misses some; the assay was immunoSEQ multiplex PCR. The DNA gave D and trimming, while V, J and clone size come from that table. The sample has 50,000 or so clones, 86% seen once; the top ten hold over 2%. This clone was found a few times. There are 15 residues in the CDR3. Germline CDR1 reads KGHSH; CDR2 reads LQKENI. The junction had 3 bases not matched to a gene; V was cut back by 3 bases and J by 5 bases. Specimen: peripheral blood. The chain joins TRBV18 to TRBJ2-1; 11 bases fit TRBD2. This clonotype originated in a woman in her sixties or seventies with acute or convalescent COVID-19. Here the CDR3 reads CASSPRLAGNNEQFF. The DNA for the CDR3 is TGTGCCAGCTCACCTCGACTAGCGGGGAACAATGAGCAGTTCTTC.